This passage covers 11 T cell receptor beta chains from one sample sequenced in a study of graft-versus-host responses after intestinal transplantation. No cognate antigen is known for these TCRs. TCRdb's table, derived via immunoSEQ multiplex PCR, lists solely in-frame clones and lacks some. The sample consists of 78,000 or so clones, roughly 84% of them appearing once. Here the sequenced sample was unstimulated CD8+ T cells sorted from spleen or lymph node cells, taken before transplant. These receptors all stem from a human donor who was the organ donor for an intestinal transplant.

This clone showed up just once. The V call is TRBV2, the J call TRBJ2-7; D remains unclear. This CDR3 has 12 amino acids. V lost 3 bases to trimming and J lost 2 bases, with 5 bases between them. From germline, CDR1 is SNHLY and CDR2 FYNNEI. CDR3 residues: CASSEVPYEQYF. Here the CDR3 DNA reads TGTGCCAGCAGTGAGGTCCCCTACGAGCAGTACTTC.

This clone was detected only once. The chain's CDR3 is CASSRPGTGASEAFF. The CDR3 DNA is TGTGCCAGTAGTCGTCCCGGGACAGGGGCCTCGGAAGCTTTCTTT. The chain has TRBV19 and TRBJ1-1; 10 bases align to TRBD1. The ends lost 5 bases at V and 8 bases at J; junction bases unmatched: 11. The CDR3 contains 15 residues. Germline-derived CDR1 and CDR2 are LNHDA and SQIVND (reference sequence).

The CDR3 here is CASSLFPLLDYTF. The CDR3 nucleotides read TGTGCCAGCAGCTTATTTCCTCTCTTAGACTACACCTTC. The rearrangement links TRBV7-2 to TRBJ1-2, with unresolved D. Per the germline V gene, CDR1 is SGHTA and CDR2 is FQGNSA. The CDR3 covers 13 residues. Trimming shortened V by 2 bases and J by 10 bases, and 14 bases separated the two germline ends.

This clone was observed a handful of times. J is TRBJ2-3 and V is TRBV6-4, with 7 bases identical to TRBD1. The germline gives CDR1 MRHNA, CDR2 SNTAGT. The junction had 7 bases not matched to a gene; V was cut back by 6 bases and J by 4 bases. The length of the CDR3 is 14 residues. CDR3 sequence: CASSEAQGADTQYF. In nucleotides, the CDR3 is TGTGCCAGCAGCGAGGCCCAGGGGGCAGATACGCAGTATTTT.

This clone was picked up a small number of times. The gene calls are TRBV6-5 and TRBJ1-1, with TRBD1 matching 10 bases. V lost 5 bases, J lost 3 bases, and 0 bases stayed unmatched. Germline V gives CDR1 MNHEY, CDR2 SVGAGI. The CDR3 is made up of 13 amino acids. CDR3 nucleotides: TGTGCCAGCAGTGACAGGGGGCACACTGAAGCTTTCTTT. Protein: CASSDRGHTEAFF.

The chain links TRBV18 to TRBJ1-1; D remains unclear. There are 14 residues in the CDR3. V lost 4 bases and J 1 base, leaving 10 bases between the germline ends. Looked up from germline, CDR1 is KGHSH and CDR2 is LQKENI. In nucleotides, the CDR3 is TGTGCCAGCTCACAACGCAGGAAGAACACTGAAGCTTTCTTT. Protein: CASSQRRKNTEAFF. The entire variable domain, with the rest obtained from reference TRBV18 and TRBJ1-1, is as follows: NAGVMQNPRHLVRRRGQEARLRCSPMKGHSHVYWYRQLPEEGLKFMVYLQKENIIDESGMPKERFSAEFPKEGPSILRIQQVVRGDSAAYFCASSQRRKNTEAFFGQGTRLTVV.

The chain couples TRBV4-1 to TRBJ1-1; D is unclear. Trimming removed 4 bases at V and 1 base at J, with 10 bases between. The germline V gene has CDR1 MGHRA and CDR2 YSYEKL. This CDR3 has 14 amino acids. CDR3 sequence: CASSPPGSNTEAFF. The CDR3, as DNA: TGCGCCAGCAGCCCCCCCGGGTCGAACACTGAAGCTTTCTTT.

The CDR3 nucleotides are TGTGCCAGCAGCCACGGTCTTCAAGAGACCCAGTACTTC. It encodes CASSHGLQETQYF. The J gene is TRBJ2-5, the V gene TRBV14, with D hard to call. V lost 3 bases to trimming and J lost 2 bases, with 7 bases between them. The V gene's germline CDR1 is SGHDN and CDR2 FVKESK. This CDR3 has 13 amino acids.

The CDR3 sequence is CASSLGLGGWGSGANVLTF. DNA of the CDR3: TGCGCCAGCAGCTTGGGCTTAGGGGGCTGGGGTTCTGGGGCCAACGTCCTGACTTTC. The chain employs TRBV5-1 and TRBJ2-6; 7 bases fit TRBD1. From germline, CDR1 is SGHRS and CDR2 YFSETQ. V lost 0 bases, J lost 1 base, and 10 bases stayed unmatched. This CDR3 contains 19 residues.

The chain links TRBV5-1 to TRBJ2-7; weak D call: TRBD2 (6 bases). Germline CDR1 is SGHRS and CDR2 is YFSETQ. This CDR3 region has 13 residues. V was trimmed by 3 bases and J by 7 bases, leaving 14 bases between them. The CDR3 DNA is TGCGCCAGCAGCTGGGCCGGGGACTGGGAGCAGTACTTC. Residues: CASSWAGDWEQYF. The whole variable domain, filled in from reference TRBV5-1 and TRBJ2-7, reads KAGVTQTPRYLIKTRGQQVTLSCSPISGHRSVSWYQQTPGQGLQFLFEYFSETQRNKGNFPGRFSGRQFSNSRSEMNVSTLELGDSALYLCASSWAGDWEQYFGPGTRLTVT.

The rearrangement uses TRBV9 and TRBJ1-4; D remains ambiguous. Germline loops: CDR1 SGDLS, CDR2 YYNGEE. Trimming stripped 0 bases from V and 5 bases from J, with 11 bases between. This CDR3 has 15 amino acids. The CDR3 loop is CASSVEPEVNEKLFF. The CDR3 nucleotides are TGTGCCAGCAGCGTAGAGCCAGAAGTAAATGAAAAACTGTTTTTT. Based on the CDR3 plus reference TRBV9 and TRBJ1-4, the full variable domain is DSGVTQTPKHLITATGQRVTLRCSPRSGDLSVYWYQQSLDQGLQFLIQYYNGEERAKGNILERFSAQQFPDLHSELNLSSLELGDSALYFCASSVEPEVNEKLFFGSGTQLSVL.